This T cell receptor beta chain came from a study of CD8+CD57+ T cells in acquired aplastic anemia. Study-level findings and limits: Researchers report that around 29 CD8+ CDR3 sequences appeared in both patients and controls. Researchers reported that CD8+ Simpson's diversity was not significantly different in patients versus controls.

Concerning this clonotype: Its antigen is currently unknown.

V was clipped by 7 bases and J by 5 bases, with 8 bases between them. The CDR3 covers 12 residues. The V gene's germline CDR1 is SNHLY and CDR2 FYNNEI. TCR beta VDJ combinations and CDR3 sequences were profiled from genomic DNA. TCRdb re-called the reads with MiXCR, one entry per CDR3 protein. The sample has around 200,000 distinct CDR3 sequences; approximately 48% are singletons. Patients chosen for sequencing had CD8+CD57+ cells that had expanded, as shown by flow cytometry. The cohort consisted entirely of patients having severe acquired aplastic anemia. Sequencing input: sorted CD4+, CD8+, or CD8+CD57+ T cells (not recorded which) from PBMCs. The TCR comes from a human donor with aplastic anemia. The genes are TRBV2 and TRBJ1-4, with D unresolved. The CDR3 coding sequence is TGTGCCAGCATCGCGGGCAATGAAAAACTGTTTTTT. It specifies CASIAGNEKLFF.